This paragraph reports one TCR beta chain. Via MiXCR, TCRdb re-called the 5' RACE reads, giving one row per CDR3 protein. There are some 28,000 distinct CDR3 sequences in the sample; about 8.8% occur only once, and about 34% lies in the top ten. Time point specified: sample taken at primary tumor resection. Sequencing of whole RNA from tumor, nontumor lung or frozen PBMC involved no sorting. Donation came from approximately 69 patients with untreated early-stage non-small cell lung cancer. The source of the sample is a study of spatial heterogeneity in lung cancer. Germline trimming cut 3 bases from V and 0 bases from J; bases unmatched to any gene: 2. In germline, CDR1 is MGHRA, CDR2 YSYEKL. The CDR3 has 15 residues.

The V call is TRBV4-1, the J call TRBJ1-1, with 9 bases lining up with TRBD1. This TCR derives from a female donor with early-stage non-small cell lung cancer. The specimen comprised PBMCs, sampled at surgery. The CDR3 DNA is TGCGCCAGCAGCCATTACAGGGGGCTGAACACTGAAGCTTTCTTT. Amino acid sequence: CASSHYRGLNTEAFF.